Sequencing of this TCR beta chain was carried out in a study of T cell responses to AZD1222 COVID-19 vaccine (dated by TCRdb to the early 2020s). With respect to the entire study: Because spike-specific TCR depth and breadth did not differ between the two schedules, AZD1222 recipients who got a second dose at roughly 4 weeks were pooled with those who got a second dose at roughly 12 weeks. TCR sequencing was performed for some 250 trial participants, of whom 200 to 210 were given two doses of AZD1222 and 26 were given two doses of MenACWY control vaccine. Trial participants were enrolled into age subgroups of 18-55, 56-69 and 70-plus years, which contained around 150, 28 and 57 TCR-sequenced participants, respectively.

The meaning of the sample's time point label: baseline before first vaccination. Vaccinee samples came from UK trials COV001 and COV002, including a single-blind randomized controlled phase 2/3 trial of AZD1222 (ChAdOx1 nCoV-19) in healthy adults. Trial participant PBMC samples were collected at day 0 and day 28 after the second dose for TCRbeta chain sequencing. Spanning cysteine to phenylalanine, the CDR3 consists of 15 amino acids. Of all the DNA, just the CDR3 is kept, 45 bases in frame from base 1. Between the V and J ends, shortened by 5 bases and 0 bases respectively, the junction contains 14 bases. CDR1 and CDR2 are read off the germline V gene as SGHRS and YFSETQ. The CDR3 regions of human TCRbeta chains were analyzed by immunosequencing. The paper's processing steps were these. TCRs in the repertoires were compared against a reference library of SARS-CoV-2-specific TCRs that had been generated with the MIRA antigen-specificity platform. Breadth meant the fraction of unique TCRs that were SARS-CoV-2-associated, whereas depth meant the fraction of total T cells that were SARS-CoV-2-associated. Each spike-specific TCR was assigned to its reactive spike region and to a CD4 or CD8 class using the MIRA data. Log10-transformed breadth and depth values were compared by one-way ANOVA with Sidak's multiple comparisons tests. The clones in this table, taken by TCRdb from immuneACCESS, are in-frame only. Not every clone is retained; where verified, under half of the shortfall comes from an unresolved V gene, and the cause of the rest is unknown. The V and J calls and clone size come from that table; D and trimming were worked out from the DNA. The sample table shows 150,000 to 200,000 clones, and approximately 89% are seen once. The ten top clones hold 4% to 5.5% of the sample.

Comments on this clone: No cognate antigen has been identified for it. The sample holds no much larger clone one base away, and base qualities are not on file.

General findings and caveats noted by the study authors: Reportedly, close to half of the unique spike-specific TCRs recognized epitopes lying outside the regions that are mutated in the B.1.351 and B.1.1.7 variants. In the small 56-69-year group, the increase in depth fell short of significance, most likely because of low power. Conclusions about previously exposed vaccinees were limited because only 5 or 6 AZD1222 recipients were SARS-CoV-2 seropositive at baseline. A significant rise in spike-specific TCR breadth and depth was observed after two AZD1222 doses relative to day 0 and relative to MenACWY recipients. Participants were mostly white British, with more females than males. The authors suggested clonal diversity may have been underestimated. No day 14 peak-response samples were available, so repertoires were characterized only after the peak T cell response. The whole spike protein was spanned by vaccine-associated CD4 TCRs, and dominant responses were seen in regions 160-218 and 743-854.

The V gene is TRBV5-1 and the J gene is TRBJ1-1, and TRBD1 may be the D gene, going by 6 matching bases. Here the sequenced sample was peripheral blood, taken on day 0 of AZD1222 vaccination. This receptor was identified in an adult in good health. Read as DNA, the sequence is TGCGCCAGCAGGCTTCAGACAGGCGTGAACACTGAAGCTTTCTTT. It codes for CASRLQTGVNTEAFF.